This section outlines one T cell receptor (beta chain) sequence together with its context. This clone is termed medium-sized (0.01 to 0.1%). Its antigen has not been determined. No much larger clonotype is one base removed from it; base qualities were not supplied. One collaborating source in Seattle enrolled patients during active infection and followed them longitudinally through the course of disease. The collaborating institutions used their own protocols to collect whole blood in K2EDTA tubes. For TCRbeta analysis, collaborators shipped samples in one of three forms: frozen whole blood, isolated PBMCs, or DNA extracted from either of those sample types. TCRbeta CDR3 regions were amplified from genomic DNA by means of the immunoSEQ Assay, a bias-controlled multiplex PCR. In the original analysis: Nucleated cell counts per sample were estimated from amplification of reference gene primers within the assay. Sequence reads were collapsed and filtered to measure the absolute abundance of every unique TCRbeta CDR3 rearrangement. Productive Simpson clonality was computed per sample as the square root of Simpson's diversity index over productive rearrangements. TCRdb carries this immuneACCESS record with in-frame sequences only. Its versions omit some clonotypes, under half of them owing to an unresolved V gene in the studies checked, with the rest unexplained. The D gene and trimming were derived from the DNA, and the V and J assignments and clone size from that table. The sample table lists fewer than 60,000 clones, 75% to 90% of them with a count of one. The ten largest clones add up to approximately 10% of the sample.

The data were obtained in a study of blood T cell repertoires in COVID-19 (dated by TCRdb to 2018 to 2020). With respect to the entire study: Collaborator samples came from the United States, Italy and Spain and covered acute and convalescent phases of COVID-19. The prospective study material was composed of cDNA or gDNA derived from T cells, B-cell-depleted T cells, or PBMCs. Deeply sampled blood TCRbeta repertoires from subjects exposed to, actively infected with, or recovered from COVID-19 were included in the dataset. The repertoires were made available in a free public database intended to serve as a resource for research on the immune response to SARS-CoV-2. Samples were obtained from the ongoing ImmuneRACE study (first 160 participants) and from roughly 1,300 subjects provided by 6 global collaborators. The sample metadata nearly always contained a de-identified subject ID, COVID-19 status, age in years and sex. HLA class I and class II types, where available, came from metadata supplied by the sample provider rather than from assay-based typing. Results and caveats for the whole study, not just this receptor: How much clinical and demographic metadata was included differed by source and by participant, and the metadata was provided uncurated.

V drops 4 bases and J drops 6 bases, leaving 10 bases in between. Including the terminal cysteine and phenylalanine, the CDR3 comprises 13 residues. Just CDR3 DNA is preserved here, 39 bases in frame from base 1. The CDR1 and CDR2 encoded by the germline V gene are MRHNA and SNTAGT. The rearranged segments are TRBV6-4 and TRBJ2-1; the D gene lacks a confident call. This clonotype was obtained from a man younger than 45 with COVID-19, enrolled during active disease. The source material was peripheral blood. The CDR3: CASSVGESNEQFF. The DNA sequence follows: TGTGCCAGCAGTGTTGGAGAGAGCAATGAGCAGTTCTTC.